The 10 T cell receptor beta chains given below trace back to one sample, sequenced in a study of shared clonotypes between healthy human individuals. Produced via immunoSEQ multiplex PCR; TCRdb's table is partial and in-frame only. The sample holds 2 million to 2.5 million clones, around 95% seen once. Input material: naive CD4+ T cells sorted from blood. Subset reported: CD45RA+ positively selected. Source of these receptors: a young man in good health.

Details on this clone: The same CDR3 arises from other DNA sequences in this sample as well. This sequence joins TRBV18 and TRBJ1-4, with D unresolved. CDR3 size: 14 residues. The V and J ends lost 3 bases and 5 bases respectively, with 10 bases between them. Germline loops: CDR1 KGHSH, CDR2 LQKENI. The CDR3 DNA reads TGTGCCAGCTCACCGGGAACGGAGAATGAAAAACTGTTTTTT. Amino acid sequence: CASSPGTENEKLFF.

This chain joins TRBV7-6 and TRBJ1-4, with 7 bases matching TRBD1. Germline V gene data show CDR1 as SGHVS and CDR2 as FNYEAQ. Losses at the gene ends were 4 bases for V and 6 bases for J; bases not matched to a gene: 5. This CDR3 has 14 amino acids. The CDR3 region is CASSSRQGYEKLFF. The CDR3 region has the DNA TGTGCCAGCAGCTCCCGACAGGGCTATGAAAAACTGTTTTTT.

The chain joins TRBV10-3 to TRBJ2-3; TRBD2 aligns across 8 bases. This CDR3 region has 15 residues. After removal of 3 bases from V and 0 bases from J, the junction contained 2 bases not matched to a gene. CDR1 ENHRY and CDR2 SYGVKD come from the germline V gene. The CDR3 DNA sequence: TGTGCCATCAGTGACAAGCGGGAGAGCACAGATACGCAGTATTTT. Residues: CAISDKRESTDTQYF.

Details on this clone: The sample contains more than one DNA sequence encoding this CDR3. The CDR3 loop reads CASSWGTDTQYF. The CDR3 bases are TGTGCCAGCAGTTGGGGCACAGATACGCAGTATTTT. The chain links TRBV28 to TRBJ2-3, with D unclear. V was clipped by 4 bases and J by 1 base, with 3 bases between them. This CDR3 has 12 amino acids. Germline V lookup: CDR1 MDHEN, CDR2 SYDVKM.

This clone was counted only a few times. The chain combines TRBV6-6 with TRBJ1-1, with 8 bases aligning to TRBD1. This CDR3 is built from 11 residues. The germline V gene encodes CDR1 MNHNY and CDR2 SVGAGI (reference sequence). V was pared by 8 bases and J by 4 bases, with 0 bases of the junction left unmatched. The CDR3 is CASDRGTEAFF. The CDR3 nucleotides read TGTGCCAGCGACAGGGGCACTGAAGCTTTCTTT.

The chain carries TRBV2 and TRBJ1-1; no clear D. CDR3 length equals 15 residues. Germline CDR1 and CDR2: SNHLY and FYNNEI. The germline V and J ends were trimmed by 4 bases and 1 base, with 13 bases remaining between them. The CDR3 coding sequence is TGTGCCAGCAGTGTTGCAGGATCGAAGAACACTGAAGCTTTCTTT. This codes for CASSVAGSKNTEAFF.

In the case of this clone: The sample contains more than one DNA sequence encoding this CDR3. This chain connects TRBV5-1 to TRBJ2-1; 7 nucleotides align to TRBD1. Germline CDR1 is SGHRS and CDR2 is YFSETQ. After removal of 0 bases from V and 3 bases from J, the junction contained 3 bases not matched to a gene. This CDR3 has 15 amino acids. The CDR3 bases are TGCGCCAGCAGCTTGGAGGGGACAGTCTACAATGAGCAGTTCTTC. Its translation is CASSLEGTVYNEQFF.

DNA of the CDR3: TGCAGCGTTGTAGCGTCTGGCTACGAGCAGTACTTC. It is translated as CSVVASGYEQYF. The chain links TRBV29-1 to TRBJ2-7, with a tentative D call TRBD2 (5 bases). This CDR3 is built from 12 residues. V gave up 4 bases and J gave up 3 bases, with 10 bases separating them. Germline V gives CDR1 SQVTM, CDR2 ANQGSEA.

The rearrangement links TRBV5-8 to TRBJ1-1; D may be TRBD1 (6 bases). The CDR3 consists of 14 residues. Between the trimmed V and J ends, which lost 4 bases and 0 bases, there was a span of 10 bases. The germline V gene encodes CDR1 SGHTS and CDR2 YDEGEE. The CDR3 bases are TGTGCCAGCAGCGGACAGCTCATGAACACTGAAGCTTTCTTT. Amino acid sequence: CASSGQLMNTEAFF.

V is TRBV7-8 and J is TRBJ2-3; 8 nucleotides align to TRBD2. In germline, CDR1 is SGHVS, CDR2 FQNEAQ. This CDR3 region has 15 residues. The V and J ends lost 5 bases and 6 bases, in that order; junction bases with no gene match: 10. The CDR3, as DNA: TGTGCCAGCAGCCTGCGGGGGGCGTCTTGGGATACGCAGTATTTT. This gives the protein CASSLRGASWDTQYF.